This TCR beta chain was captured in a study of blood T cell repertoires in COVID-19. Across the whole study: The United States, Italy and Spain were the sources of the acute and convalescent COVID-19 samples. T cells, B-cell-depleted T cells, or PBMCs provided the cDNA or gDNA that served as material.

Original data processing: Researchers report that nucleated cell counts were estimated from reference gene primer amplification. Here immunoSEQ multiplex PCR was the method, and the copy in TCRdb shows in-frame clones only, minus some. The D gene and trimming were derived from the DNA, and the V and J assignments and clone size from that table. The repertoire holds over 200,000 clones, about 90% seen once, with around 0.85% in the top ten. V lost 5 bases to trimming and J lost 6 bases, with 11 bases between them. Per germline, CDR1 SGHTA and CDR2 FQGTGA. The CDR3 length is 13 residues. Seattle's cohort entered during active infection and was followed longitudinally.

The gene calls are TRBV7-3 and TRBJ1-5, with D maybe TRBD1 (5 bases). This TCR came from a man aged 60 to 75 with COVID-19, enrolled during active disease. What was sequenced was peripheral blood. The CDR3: CASSRGGGQPQHF. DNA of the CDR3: TGTGCCAGCAGCCGTGGGGGGGGTCAGCCCCAGCATTTT.